Following are 7 T cell receptor beta chains from one sample sequenced in a study of vaccination and CD4 T cells after COVID-19. These receptors' antigens are unknown. The Oncomine TCR Beta short-read assay was applied to DNA of cultured CD4+ T cells. MiXCR was run by TCRdb on the PCR reads, yielding one entry per CDR3 protein. The sample carries about 12,000 distinct CDR3 sequences, roughly 60% recorded once. As for treatment: approximately 11-day PBMC culture with coronavirus spike peptide pools or control peptides (ViraFEST assay). Sequencing input: CD4+ T cells from blood, cultured in vitro. Every receptor here comes from a human donor who had recovered from COVID-19.

The CDR3, as DNA: TGTGCCAGCAGCGTAGAGGGGGTTGGCTACACCTTC. It specifies CASSVEGVGYTF. The rearrangement links TRBV9 to TRBJ1-2; the D gene is possibly TRBD1 (6 bases). This CDR3 has 12 residues. Germline V lookup: CDR1 SGDLS, CDR2 YYNGEE. V gave up 0 bases and J gave up 7 bases, with 7 bases separating them.

The genes are TRBV28 and TRBJ1-2; D possibly corresponds to TRBD1 (5 bases). The CDR3 sequence is 16 residues long. Per germline, CDR1 MDHEN and CDR2 SYDVKM. With 3 bases removed from V and 7 bases from J, the gap between germline ends came to 21 bases. The CDR3 nucleotides are TGTGCCAGCAGTTTTGAGCTCGGCCGAAGGGGAGGTGGCTACACCTTC. It encodes CASSFELGRRGGGYTF.

The V and J genes are TRBV12-3 or TRBV12-4 and TRBJ2-5; the D is unclear. The germline V and J ends were trimmed by 7 bases and 8 bases, with 11 bases remaining between them. CDR3 length: 11 residues. The CDR3 region is CASTKLGTQYF. The CDR3 bases are TGTGCCAGCACCAAATTGGGCACCCAGTACTTC.

V usage is TRBV7-2 and J usage is TRBJ2-3; D gene unclear. Germline CDR1 and CDR2: SGHTA and FQGNSA. V was pared by 7 bases and J by 4 bases, with 9 bases between. This CDR3 is 12 amino acids long. The DNA for the CDR3 is TGTGCCAGCACCCGATCGGCAGATACGCAGTATTTT. The encoded protein is CASTRSADTQYF.

V is TRBV12-3 or TRBV12-4 and J is TRBJ1-1; no clear D. This CDR3 comprises 14 residues. V lost 3 bases, J lost 2 bases, and 10 bases lay in between. The CDR3 sequence: CASSFSPANTEAFF. CDR3 DNA: TGTGCCAGCAGTTTCAGTCCGGCAAACACTGAAGCTTTCTTT.

The chain recombines TRBV7-2 with TRBJ1-5; 10 bases are shared with TRBD1. This CDR3 comprises 16 residues. Germline V gene sequence: CDR1 SGHTA, CDR2 FQGNSA. Trimming at V came to 2 bases and at J to 6 bases, leaving 7 bases not matched to a gene. As DNA, the CDR3 is TGTGCCAGCAGCTTATTAGGACAGGGGGGTTCTCAGCCCCAGCATTTT. Encoded protein: CASSLLGQGGSQPQHF.

The chain has TRBV7-9 and TRBJ2-7; 8 bases map to TRBD1. The V gene's germline CDR1 is SEHNR and CDR2 FQNEAQ (reference sequence). Germline trimming cut 5 bases from V and 8 bases from J; bases unmatched to any gene: 8. CDR3 size: 13 residues. The CDR3 DNA follows: TGTGCCAGCAGCCTCCGGCCAGGGGGCCAGCAGTACTTC. Translating gives CASSLRPGGQQYF. Filled out from reference TRBV7-9 and TRBJ2-7, the complete variable domain reads DTGVSQNPRHKITKRGQNVTFRCDPISEHNRLYWYRQTLGQGPEFLTYFQNEAQLEKSRLLSDRFSAERPKGSFSTLEIQRTEQGDSAMYLCASSLRPGGQQYFGPGTRLTVT.